This is a list of T cell receptor beta chains from one sample in a study of T cells expressing NK-cell markers. TCRdb processed the 5' RACE reads again and assigns one entry to each CDR3 protein, with no DNA. Its clone listing holds 120,000 to 150,000 distinct CDR3 sequences. Sequenced material: blood T cells: a sorted CD56 or NKG2C T cell subset, CD4+ or CD8+ T cells, or bulk PBMC T cells (not recorded which). The receptors originated from a man in his late teens or twenties in good health. The CDR3 runs from the conserved cysteine through the conserved F or W.

J gene	V gene	CDR3 length	CDR3 protein
TRBJ2-2	TRBV29-1	13	CSVGLLAGGELFF
TRBJ2-7	TRBV12-3/TRBV12-4	16	CASSIDQGFRSYEQYF
TRBJ2-1	TRBV24-1	15	CATSDPQGARNEQFF
TRBJ2-5	TRBV29-1	12	CSVWGLQETQYF
TRBJ2-2	TRBV7-9	14	CAGTGPGNTGELFF
TRBJ2-7	TRBV9	15	CASSETGTGPHEQYF
TRBJ2-3	TRBV7-2	14	CASSLKDRRDTQYF
TRBJ1-5	TRBV4-1	17	CASSQDSVGGGNQPQHF
TRBJ2-7	TRBV7-2	13	CASSRTPSYEQYF
TRBJ2-7	TRBV7-8	13	CASGGGSGYEQYF
TRBJ1-1	TRBV5-1	12	CASRQGATEAFF
TRBJ2-1	TRBV20-1	16	CSAREIGRRSYNEQFF
TRBJ2-3	TRBV12-3/TRBV12-4	12	CASCGRGDTQYF
TRBJ2-1	TRBV19	13	CASRVKLDNEQFF
TRBJ2-3	TRBV5-6	19	CASSFKGLAGGPITDTQYF
TRBJ1-6	TRBV12-3/TRBV12-4	14	CASTSTGYGSPLHF
TRBJ2-1	TRBV5-1	13	CASSPGTFDEQFF
TRBJ2-5	TRBV2	14	CASSELRGLETQYF
TRBJ2-5	TRBV12-3/TRBV12-4	19	CASSGEEILAAGTQETQYF
TRBJ2-2	TRBV5-1	17	CASSQTGGPSNTGELFF
TRBJ2-1	TRBV30	15	CARTLADTVGNEQFF
TRBJ2-3	TRBV12-3/TRBV12-4	15	CASSQDAQGTDTQYF
TRBJ2-2	TRBV7-6	14	CASSLFHRSGELFF
TRBJ2-5	TRBV18	14	CASSRDRGQETQYF
TRBJ1-2	TRBV4-3	15	CASSQDIADNYGYTF
TRBJ2-7	TRBV11-1	14	CASSLRAASYEQYF
TRBJ2-5	TRBV12-3/TRBV12-4	14	CASSLWDAKETQYF
TRBJ2-7	TRBV3-1	14	CASSQETGGYEQYF
TRBJ2-3	TRBV5-6	17	CASSLAFYGQMSDTQYF
TRBJ2-7	TRBV6-1	15	CASRNSLVAIYEQYF
TRBJ2-1	TRBV7-9	16	CASSHGGRDFYNEQFF
TRBJ2-1	TRBV20-1	14	CSARREGPHNEQFF
TRBJ2-3	TRBV27	15	CASRLGGMSTDTQYF
TRBJ2-2	TRBV19	13	CVTTGAITGELFF
TRBJ2-6	TRBV2	16	CASRRTYSSGANVLTF
TRBJ1-1	TRBV4-1	15	CASSQGGVGQTEAFF
TRBJ2-7	TRBV4-3	13	CASSLWRNYEQYF
TRBJ2-7	TRBV6-5	12	CASSYGTEEQYF
TRBJ2-5	TRBV5-6	16	CASSWIAGFAQETQYF
TRBJ1-1	TRBV5-4	14	CASGAGGGSTEAFF